Described below is a single T cell receptor (beta chain) sequence and its context. Its antigen remains unidentified. The data derive from a study of T cell responses to AZD1222 COVID-19 vaccine. Points from the study as a whole: Spike-specific TCR depth and breadth grew after two AZD1222 doses. In all cases, repertoires were sampled only after the peak T cell response. Nearly half of unique spike-specific TCRs reportedly avoided B.1.351 and B.1.1.7 mutated regions. Most donors were white British and more were female, and clonal diversity was possibly underestimated.

With 0 bases removed from V and 8 bases from J, the gap between germline ends came to 11 bases. CDR1 is LGHNA, CDR2 YSLEER, per germline. The CDR3 is 14 amino acids. Some clones are missing from TCRdb's copy, which holds only in-frame ones; the method was immunoSEQ multiplex PCR. Altogether nearly 110,000 clones are present, around 90% being singletons, with the ten largest covering 8%. The source of this sequence is an adult who received the AZD1222 COVID-19 vaccine. J is TRBJ2-1 and V is TRBV4-3; D unclear. The sequencing used peripheral blood, collected 28 days after the second AZD1222 dose. CDR3 amino acids: CASSQDWGSDEQFF. As DNA, the CDR3 is TGCGCCAGCAGCCAAGATTGGGGTTCTGATGAGCAGTTCTTC.